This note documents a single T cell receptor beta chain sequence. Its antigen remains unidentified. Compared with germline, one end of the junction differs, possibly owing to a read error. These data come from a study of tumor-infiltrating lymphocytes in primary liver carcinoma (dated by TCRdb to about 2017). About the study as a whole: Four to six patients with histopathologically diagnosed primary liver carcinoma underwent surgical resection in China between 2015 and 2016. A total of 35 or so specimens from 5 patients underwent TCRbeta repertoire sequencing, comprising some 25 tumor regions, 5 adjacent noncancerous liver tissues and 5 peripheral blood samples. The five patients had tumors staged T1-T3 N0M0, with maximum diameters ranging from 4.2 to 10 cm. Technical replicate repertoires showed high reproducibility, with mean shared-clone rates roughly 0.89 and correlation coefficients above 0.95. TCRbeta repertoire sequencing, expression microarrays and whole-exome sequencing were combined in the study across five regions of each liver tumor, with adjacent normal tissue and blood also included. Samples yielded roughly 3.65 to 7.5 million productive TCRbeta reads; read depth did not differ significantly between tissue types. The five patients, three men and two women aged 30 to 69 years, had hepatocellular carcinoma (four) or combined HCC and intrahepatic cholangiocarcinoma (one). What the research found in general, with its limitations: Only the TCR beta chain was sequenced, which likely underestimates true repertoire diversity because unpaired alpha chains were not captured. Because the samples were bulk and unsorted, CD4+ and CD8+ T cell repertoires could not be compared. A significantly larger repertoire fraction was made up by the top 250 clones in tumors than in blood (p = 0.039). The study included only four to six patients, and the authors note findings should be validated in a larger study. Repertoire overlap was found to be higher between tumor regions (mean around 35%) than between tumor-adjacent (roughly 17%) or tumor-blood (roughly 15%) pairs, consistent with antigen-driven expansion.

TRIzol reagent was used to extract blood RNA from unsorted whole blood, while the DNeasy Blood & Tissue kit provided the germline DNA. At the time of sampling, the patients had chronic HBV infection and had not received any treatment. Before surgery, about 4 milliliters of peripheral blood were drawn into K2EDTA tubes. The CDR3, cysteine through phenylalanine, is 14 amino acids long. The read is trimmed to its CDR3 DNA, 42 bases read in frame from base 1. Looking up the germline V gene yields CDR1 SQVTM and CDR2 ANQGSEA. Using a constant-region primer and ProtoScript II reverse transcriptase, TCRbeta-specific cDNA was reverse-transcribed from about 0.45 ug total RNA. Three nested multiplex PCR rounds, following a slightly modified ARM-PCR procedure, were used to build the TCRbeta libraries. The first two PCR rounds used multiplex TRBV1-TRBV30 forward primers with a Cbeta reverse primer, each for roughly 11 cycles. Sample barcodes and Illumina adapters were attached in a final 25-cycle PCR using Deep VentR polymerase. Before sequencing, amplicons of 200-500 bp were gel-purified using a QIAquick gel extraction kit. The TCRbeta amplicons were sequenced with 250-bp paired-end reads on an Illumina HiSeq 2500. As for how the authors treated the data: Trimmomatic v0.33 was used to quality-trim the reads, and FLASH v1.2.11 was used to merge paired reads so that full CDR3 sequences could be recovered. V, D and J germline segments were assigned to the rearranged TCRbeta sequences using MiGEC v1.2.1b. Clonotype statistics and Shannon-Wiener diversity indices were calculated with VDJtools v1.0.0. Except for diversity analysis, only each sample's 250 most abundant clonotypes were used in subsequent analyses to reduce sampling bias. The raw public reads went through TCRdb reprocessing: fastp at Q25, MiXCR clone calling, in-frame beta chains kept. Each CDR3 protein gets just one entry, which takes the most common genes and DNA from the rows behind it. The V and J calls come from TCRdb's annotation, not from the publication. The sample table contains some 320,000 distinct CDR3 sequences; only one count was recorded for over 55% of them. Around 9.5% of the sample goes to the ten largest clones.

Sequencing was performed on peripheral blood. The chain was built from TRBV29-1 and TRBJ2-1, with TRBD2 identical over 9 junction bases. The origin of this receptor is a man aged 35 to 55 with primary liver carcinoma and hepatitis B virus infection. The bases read TGCAGCATCCCCTACGTGCTAGCGGGACATGAGGAGTTCTTC. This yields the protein CSIPYVLAGHEEFF.